This T cell receptor beta chain was found in a study of cytomegalovirus exposure and HLA in healthy donors (dated by TCRdb to 2016 to 2017). Turning to the overall study: In an earlier analysis of roughly 590 of the donors, around 300 Gb of sequence data and 117 million unique TCR beta sequences from about 180 million T cells were reported. Around 300 gigabases of sequencing data and 80 million or so unique TCR sequences were included in an early release covering 550 to 650 HLA-typed donors. The genetic ancestry cluster associated with self-reported Caucasian donors included 81% of the roughly 380 genotyped donors. The aim of the study was to test whether cataloging public T cell receptors could identify signatures of past pathogen exposure. The study used immunosequencing to profile the T cell repertoires of under 700 subjects and linked those repertoires to cytomegalovirus serostatus. In addition to the first cohort of about 650 subjects, a separate validation cohort of 130 or so different subjects was used. The study combined high-throughput TCR immunosequencing, statistical association of individual TCRs with disease status, and machine learning to predict cytomegalovirus infection status. In a later analysis, previously published TCR beta repertoires from about 640 donors were re-analyzed and high-resolution HLA genotyping was added so that TCR occurrence patterns could be studied. In the later analysis, no new phenotypic data were used to find candidate immune exposures; instead, reliance was placed on TCR beta sequences and their occurrence across donors. An earlier analysis of several hundred of the donors applied high-throughput TCR beta sequencing to assess whether each TCR beta V gene segment acted as functional or pseudogenic. Alongside the repertoire data, information on donor age, sex, ethnicity and CMV serostatus was compiled. Genome-wide SNP genotypes for about 60% of the roughly 670 donors were used in a later genetic analysis, which treated that subset as a discovery cohort. Every discovery cohort repertoire had been produced on one sequencing platform. Both class I and class II loci were covered by HLA typing, at four-digit resolution. The number of typed donors differed by locus: about 629-630 for A, B, C, DRB1 and DQB1; 500 to 550 for DQA1; fewer than 610 for DPA1; and around 490 for DPB1. Roughly 5 DR-DQ haplotypes were handled as single units for association and clustering, since linkage in the cohort was strong. Among 398 genotyped donors of the cohort, an average of about 240,000 unique TCR beta nucleotide sequences were sequenced per donor, roughly 20% of them non-productive.

Here V drops 10 bases and J drops 2 bases, and the junction holds 7 bases not matched to any gene. As encoded in the germline V gene, CDR1 is ENHRY while CDR2 is SYGVKD. The CDR3 sequence holds 13 residues, the cysteine and phenylalanine included. Only CDR3 DNA is held: 39 bases, read in frame from base 1. Library preparation employed the immunoSEQ multiplex PCR assay. For the multiplex PCR, a mixture combining 60 forward primers for TCR Vbeta segments and 13 reverse primers for TCR Jbeta segments was used. Amplification of the CDR3 region of rearranged TCR beta genes was performed with a multiplex PCR assay on genomic DNA. On the Illumina HiSeq System, the amplified TCR beta libraries were sequenced as 87-base-pair reads. As for the authors' bioinformatics: A later analysis counted approximately 76 million unique TCR beta chains across the 650 to 800 repertoires, and around 12 million of these chains were shared by at least two donors. Raw reads were error-corrected and collapsed into unique sequences by a nearest-neighbor algorithm in which closely related sequences were merged to remove PCR and sequencing errors. Alignment of CDR3 sequences to IMGT reference sequences was used to assign V, D and J gene segments. Each retained sequence needed at least a six-nucleotide match to both a V gene segment and a J gene segment. Rearrangements were classified as productive when the CDR3 lacked stop codons and remained in frame with V and J, and all other rearrangements were classified as non-productive. CDR3 was defined according to IMGT convention as the region running from the second conserved V-encoded cysteine to the conserved J-encoded phenylalanine. In an earlier analysis of roughly 610 of the donors, sequences lacking an unambiguous match to a single V gene segment were excluded. An earlier analysis of 550 to 650 of the donors classified V segments as functional when productive rearrangements were above 56.7% and as segregating when the standard deviation between donors was above 5%. To diagnose cytomegalovirus status from the catalog of TCR beta chain sequences, a statistical classification framework was built. V and J gene assignment, in a later analysis, came from comparing TCR nucleotide sequences with IMGT/GENE-DB human TR gene sequences. In a later analysis, CDR3 sequences and most-parsimonious VDJ recombination scenarios were assigned using the TCRdist pipeline. In a later analysis, every TCR beta chain was defined by the combination of its CDR3 amino acid sequence and its V-gene family, and reads without a unique V-gene family were dropped. A later analysis removed over 500 highly shared, low-generation-probability nucleotide sequences to deal with suspected cross-contamination and a sequencing artifact. In a later analysis, a clonal expansion index was calculated for each public chain from normalized within-repertoire ranks of inferred template counts. A later analysis computed generation probabilities with a VDJ recombination model fitted to out-of-frame rearrangements, and checked the results against IGoR. In a later analysis, TCR-TCR, TCR-HLA and TCR-CMV co-occurrence was scored with hypergeometric tests, and a repertoire-size bias correction was applied to TCR pairs. To estimate false discovery rates, a later analysis permuted the HLA or CMV assignments 20 times. In a later analysis, co-occurring TCRs were grouped using DBSCAN, with TCRdist sequence similarity added in when clustering inside HLA-allele-positive subsets. Repertoires with fewer than 30,000 or more than 120,000 public chains were left out of co-occurrence clustering, as were five repertoires with anomalous nucleotide sharing. This immuneACCESS table, as held by TCRdb, lists in-frame sequences with V and J called but not all clones. Of the missing ones, under half trace to an unresolved V gene in checked studies; the others have no known cause. That table furnishes V, J and clone size, whereas the DNA furnished D and trimming. The sample yields roughly 120,000 clones; 65% to 90% were counted once. Roughly 2.2% of the sample is held by the ten biggest clonotypes.

Of note for this clone: What antigen it recognizes has not been identified. Per-base qualities were not stored, and no clone one base away is much larger.

Overall results and qualifications from the work: The sequencing pipeline was judged likely to have produced a cluster of highly shared sequence variants as a technical artifact. In the study, around 150 TCR beta chains were listed as associated with cytomegalovirus. In vitro tests confirmed that a few of the cytomegalovirus-associated TCR beta chains recognize cytomegalovirus antigens. A further reported finding was that TCR beta sequences accurately predicted the HLA-A and HLA-B alleles for most subjects in the first cohort. The earlier analysis of some 560 of the donors excluded some 15 rarely observed V segments, including chromosome 9 orphons, because counts were too low. In both the original and validation cohorts, the classifier was reported to diagnose cytomegalovirus status with high specificity and sensitivity. Compared with equally common non-associated chains, HLA-associated TCR beta chains in a later analysis were more clonally expanded and had lower generation probabilities. According to a later analysis, parvovirus B19, influenza, CMV and Epstein-Barr virus appeared linked to several top co-occurrence clusters. At a false discovery rate of 0.05, a later analysis linked 16,951 TCR beta sequences to specific HLA alleles. Because HLA typing was missing for some donors at each locus, association tests included only the typed subset. A later genetic analysis reported fewer N-insertions in productive TCRs among donors in an Asian-associated ancestry cluster than the approximately 670-donor mean. The 87-base-pair reads could not distinguish some IMGT-functional V segments, including TRBV6-2 and TRBV6-3, so those segments were excluded. In this cohort, only TCR beta chains were sequenced, and detectable features were limited by the absence of alpha or paired-chain data. A later analysis found that TCR association rates varied across HLA loci, with DRB1 alleles showing the most associated TCRs and HLA-C alleles the fewest. In a later analysis, most CMV-associated TCR beta chains were found to appear HLA-restricted, with HLA associations seemingly driven largely by CMV exposure. CMV serostatus was the only immune exposure information available for the cohort. Sequencing depth was assumed to be roughly uniform across donors in the presence/absence analyses, though that assumption may not hold. V-gene and J-gene trimming of TCR beta chains was associated with a missense DCLRE1C variant in a later genetic analysis, and the association was replicated in an independent cohort. Most TCR sequences were observed very rarely across donors, whereas some public TCRs were present in many individuals. It was suggested by the authors that the approach could potentially be generalized to other disease states and immunological phenotypes. Linkage disequilibrium might explain the correlated functional status among segregating V segments, but an unknown experimental factor could not be ruled out. In an earlier analysis of 587 of the donors, most TCR beta V segments were observed in productive rearrangements about 87% or about 30% of the time, broadly matching IMGT annotations. When HLA alleles, especially DR and DQ, strongly co-occurred, attributing TCR associations to individual alleles was difficult.

The cohort consisted of hundreds of healthy bone marrow donors. At the time of sampling, all cohort members were nominally healthy, though unrecorded immune exposures were likely present. The donor tested CMV seronegative, placing the donor among the 300 to 400 seronegative members of the cohort. A peripheral blood sample was collected from each donor, and TCR beta sequencing was performed on peripheral blood mononuclear cells. Genomic DNA was extracted from the blood cell samples with the Qiagen DNeasy Blood Extraction Kit. The receptor was isolated from a woman aged 30 to 39 in good health and CMV-seronegative. The chain uses TRBV10-3 and TRBJ1-2; 7 bases in the middle match TRBD1. Sequencing was done on a sample of PBMCs. The sequenced DNA is TGTGCCAGCGGACAGGACTTGAACTATGGCTACACCTTC. This sequence encodes CASGQDLNYGYTF.